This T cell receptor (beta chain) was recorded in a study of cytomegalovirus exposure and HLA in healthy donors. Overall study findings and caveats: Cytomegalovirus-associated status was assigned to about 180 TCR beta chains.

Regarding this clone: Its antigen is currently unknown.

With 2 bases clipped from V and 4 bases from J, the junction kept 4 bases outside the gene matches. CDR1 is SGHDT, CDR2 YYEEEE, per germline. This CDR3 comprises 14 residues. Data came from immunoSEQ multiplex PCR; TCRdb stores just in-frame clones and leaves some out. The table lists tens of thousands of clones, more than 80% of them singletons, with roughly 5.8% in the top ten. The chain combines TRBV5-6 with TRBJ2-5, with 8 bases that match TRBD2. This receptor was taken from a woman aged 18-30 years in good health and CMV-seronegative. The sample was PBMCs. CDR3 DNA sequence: TGTGCCAGCAGCTTAGTAGCGGGAACAGAGACCCAGTACTTC. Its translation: CASSLVAGTETQYF.